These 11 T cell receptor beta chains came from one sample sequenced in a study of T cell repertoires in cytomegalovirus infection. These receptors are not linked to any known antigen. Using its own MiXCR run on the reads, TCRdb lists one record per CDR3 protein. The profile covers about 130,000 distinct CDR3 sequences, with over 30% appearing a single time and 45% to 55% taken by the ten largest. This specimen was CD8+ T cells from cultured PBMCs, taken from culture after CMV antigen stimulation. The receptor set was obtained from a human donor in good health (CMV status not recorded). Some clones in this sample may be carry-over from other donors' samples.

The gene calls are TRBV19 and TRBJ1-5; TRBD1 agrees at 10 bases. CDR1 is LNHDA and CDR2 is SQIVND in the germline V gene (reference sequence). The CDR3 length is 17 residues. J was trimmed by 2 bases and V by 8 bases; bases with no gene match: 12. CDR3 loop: CASAGTGAFEGNQPQHF. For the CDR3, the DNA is TGTGCCAGTGCCGGGACAGGGGCCTTTGAGGGCAATCAGCCCCAGCATTTT. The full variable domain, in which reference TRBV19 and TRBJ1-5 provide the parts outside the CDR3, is DGGITQSPKYLFRKEGQNVTLSCEQNLNHDAMYWYRQDPGQGLRLIYYSQIVNDFQKGDIAEGYSVSREKKESFPLTVTSAQKNPTAFYLCASAGTGAFEGNQPQHFGDGTRLSIL.

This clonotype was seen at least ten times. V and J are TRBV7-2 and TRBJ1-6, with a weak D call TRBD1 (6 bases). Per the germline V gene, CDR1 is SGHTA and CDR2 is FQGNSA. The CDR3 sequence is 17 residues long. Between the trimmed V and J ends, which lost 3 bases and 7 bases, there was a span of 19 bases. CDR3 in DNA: TGTGCCAGCAGCTTGTCCCCATTGGGGGCCGGCAATTCACCCCTCCACTTT. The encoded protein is CASSLSPLGAGNSPLHF.

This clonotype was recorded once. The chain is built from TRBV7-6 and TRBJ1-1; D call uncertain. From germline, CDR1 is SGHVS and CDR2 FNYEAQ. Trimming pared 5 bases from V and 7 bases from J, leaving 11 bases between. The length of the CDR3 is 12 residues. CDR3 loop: CASSADGYEAFF. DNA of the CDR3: TGTGCCAGCAGCGCGGACGGGTATGAAGCTTTCTTT.

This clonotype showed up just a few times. Written as DNA, the CDR3 is TGTGCCAGCAGCCCCGGAGTGGGAGGAAACACCATATATTTT. Its protein product is CASSPGVGGNTIYF. The chain employs TRBV7-9 and TRBJ1-3, with no clear D. V was clipped by 5 bases and J by 4 bases, with 12 bases between them. Germline assignment: CDR1 SEHNR and CDR2 FQNEAQ (reference sequence). CDR3 size: 14 residues.

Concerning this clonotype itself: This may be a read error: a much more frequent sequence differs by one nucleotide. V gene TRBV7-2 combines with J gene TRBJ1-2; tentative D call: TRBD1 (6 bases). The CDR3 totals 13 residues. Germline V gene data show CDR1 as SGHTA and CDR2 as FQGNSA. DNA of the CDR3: TGTGCCAGCAGCCGAGGACAGATATATGGCTGCACCTTC. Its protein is CASSRGQIYGCTF.

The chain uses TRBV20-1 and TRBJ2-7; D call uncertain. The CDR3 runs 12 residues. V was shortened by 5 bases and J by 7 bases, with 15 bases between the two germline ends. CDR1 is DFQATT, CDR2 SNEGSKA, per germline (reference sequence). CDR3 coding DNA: TGCAGTGCTCGTCTGGCCTTGGGGGAGCAGTACTTC. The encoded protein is CSARLALGEQYF.

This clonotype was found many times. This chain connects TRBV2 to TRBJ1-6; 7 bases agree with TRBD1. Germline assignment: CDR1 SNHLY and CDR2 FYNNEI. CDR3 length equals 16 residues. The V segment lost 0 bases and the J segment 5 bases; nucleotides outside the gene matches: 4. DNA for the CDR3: TGTGCCAGCAGTGAAGCATGGGACAGTGATAATTCACCCCTCCACTTT. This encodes CASSEAWDSDNSPLHF.

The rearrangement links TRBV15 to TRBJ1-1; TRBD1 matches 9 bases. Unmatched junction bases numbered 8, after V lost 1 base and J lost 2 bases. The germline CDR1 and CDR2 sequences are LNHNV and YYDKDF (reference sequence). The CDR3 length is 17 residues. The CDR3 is CATSRGGTGRKNTEAFF. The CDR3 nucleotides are TGTGCCACCAGCAGAGGTGGGACAGGGAGGAAAAACACTGAAGCTTTCTTT.

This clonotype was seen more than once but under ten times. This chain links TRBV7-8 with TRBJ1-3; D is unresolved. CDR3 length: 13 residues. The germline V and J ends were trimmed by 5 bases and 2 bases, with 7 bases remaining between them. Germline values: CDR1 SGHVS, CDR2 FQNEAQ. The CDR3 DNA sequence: TGTGCCAGCAGCCCCCTTACTGGAAACACCATATATTTT. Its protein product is CASSPLTGNTIYF.

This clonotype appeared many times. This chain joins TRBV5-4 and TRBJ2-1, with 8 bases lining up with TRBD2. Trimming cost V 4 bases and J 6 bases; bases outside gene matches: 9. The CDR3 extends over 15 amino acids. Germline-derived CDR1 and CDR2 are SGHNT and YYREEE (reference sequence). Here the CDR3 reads CASSPGLAGGNEQFF. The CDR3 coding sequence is TGTGCCAGCAGCCCTGGACTAGCCGGAGGCAATGAGCAGTTCTTC.

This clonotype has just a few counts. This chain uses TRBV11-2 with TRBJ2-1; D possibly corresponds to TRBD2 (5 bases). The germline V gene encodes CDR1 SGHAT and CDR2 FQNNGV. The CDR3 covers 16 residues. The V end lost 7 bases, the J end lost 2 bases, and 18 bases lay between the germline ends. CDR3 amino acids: CASTYNSGGTYNEQFF. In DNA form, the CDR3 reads TGTGCCAGCACCTATAACTCAGGAGGCACCTACAATGAGCAGTTCTTC.